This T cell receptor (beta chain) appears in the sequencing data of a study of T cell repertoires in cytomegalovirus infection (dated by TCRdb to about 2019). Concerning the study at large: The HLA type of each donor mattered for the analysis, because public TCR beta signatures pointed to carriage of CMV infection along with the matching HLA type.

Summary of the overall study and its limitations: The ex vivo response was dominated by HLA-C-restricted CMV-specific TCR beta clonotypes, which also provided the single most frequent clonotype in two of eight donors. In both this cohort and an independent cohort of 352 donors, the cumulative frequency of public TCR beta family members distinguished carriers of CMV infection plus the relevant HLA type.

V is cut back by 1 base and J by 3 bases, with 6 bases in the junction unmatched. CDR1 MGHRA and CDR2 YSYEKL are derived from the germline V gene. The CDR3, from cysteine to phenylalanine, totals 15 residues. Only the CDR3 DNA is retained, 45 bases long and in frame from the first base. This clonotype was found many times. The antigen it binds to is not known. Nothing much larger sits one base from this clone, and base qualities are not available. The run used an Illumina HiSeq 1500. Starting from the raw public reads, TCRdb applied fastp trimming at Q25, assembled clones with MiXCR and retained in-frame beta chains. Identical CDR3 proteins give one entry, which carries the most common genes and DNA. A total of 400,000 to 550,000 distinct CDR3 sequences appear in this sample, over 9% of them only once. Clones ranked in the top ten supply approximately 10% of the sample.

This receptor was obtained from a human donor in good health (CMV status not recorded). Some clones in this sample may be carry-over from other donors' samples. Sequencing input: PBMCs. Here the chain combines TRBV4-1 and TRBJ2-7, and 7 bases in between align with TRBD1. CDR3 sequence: CASSQAETGFYEQYF. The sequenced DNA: TGCGCCAGCAGCCAAGCTGAGACAGGGTTCTACGAGCAGTACTTC.